These 26 T cell receptor beta chains were sequenced from one sample in a study of identical twins. TCRdb reprocessed the 5' RACE reads via MiXCR and lists one record per CDR3 protein. The sample holds 1,800,000 or so distinct CDR3 sequences, around a third seen once. The sample taken for sequencing was cord blood. These receptors originate from a newborn girl in good health.

This clonotype was seen a few times. This sequence joins TRBV11-2 and TRBJ2-7, with TRBD1 as a possible D gene (6 bases). Looked up from germline, CDR1 is SGHAT and CDR2 is FQNNGV. The CDR3 covers 13 residues. Trimming removed 5 bases at V and 2 bases at J, with 10 bases between. In DNA form, the CDR3 reads TGTGCCAGCAGCACCCGACAGGCCTACGAGCAGTACTTC. It is translated as CASSTRQAYEQYF. The entire variable domain, with the rest obtained from reference TRBV11-2 and TRBJ2-7, is as follows: EAGVAQSPRYKIIEKRQSVAFWCNPISGHATLYWYQQILGQGPKLLIQFQNNGVVDDSQLPKDRFSAERLKGVDSTLKIQPAKLEDSAVYLCASSTRQAYEQYFGPGTRLTVT.

The J gene is TRBJ2-7, the V gene TRBV6-5; D perhaps matches TRBD1 (6 bases). Germline V gene lookup returns CDR1 MNHEY and CDR2 SVGAGI. V shed 8 bases and J shed 4 bases, with 18 bases lying between them. The CDR3 sequence is 14 residues long. CDR3 nucleotides: TGTGCCAGCCACGCTACAGGGACCCCTTACGAGCAGTACTTC. This sequence encodes CASHATGTPYEQYF.

This chain uses TRBV7-2 with TRBJ2-4, with D possibly TRBD1 on 6 matching bases. This CDR3 is 17 amino acids long. Germline V gene lookup returns CDR1 SGHTA and CDR2 FQGNSA. Trimming cost V 1 base and J 1 base, with 14 bases left between them. The CDR3 coding sequence is TGTGCCAGCAGCTTAGGGGAGACAGGTCTCGCCAAAAACATTCAGTACTTC. It translates to CASSLGETGLAKNIQYF.

The chain has TRBV20-1 and TRBJ1-2, with 9 bases lining up with TRBD1. The CDR3 spans 13 residues. Germline-derived CDR1 and CDR2 are DFQATT and SNEGSKA (reference sequence). Unmatched junction bases numbered 6, after V lost 4 bases and J lost 6 bases. The CDR3 DNA is TGCAGTGCTATTGGGGACAGGGACAATGGCTACACCTTC. Translated: CSAIGDRDNGYTF.

This clonotype was detected only a few times. The chain employs TRBV20-1 and TRBJ1-4; D perhaps matches TRBD1 (6 bases). This CDR3 region has 13 residues. Germline-derived CDR1 and CDR2 are DFQATT and SNEGSKA (reference sequence). Trimming cost V 6 bases and J 8 bases, with 16 bases left between them. Here the CDR3 reads CSASRGMGEKLFF. CDR3 sequence (DNA): TGCAGTGCCTCGAGGGGGATGGGGGAAAAACTGTTTTTT.

The chain has TRBV5-1 and TRBJ2-7; the match to TRBD1 covers 7 bases. Germline CDR1 reads SGHRS; CDR2 reads YFSETQ. The junction had 6 bases not matched to a gene; V was cut back by 4 bases and J by 2 bases. The CDR3 is made up of 14 amino acids. The CDR3 DNA follows: TGCGCCAGCAGCGCGCTGGGACAGACCTACGAGCAGTACTTC. Translation gives CASSALGQTYEQYF.

This clonotype has at least ten counts. V usage is TRBV12-3 or TRBV12-4 and J usage is TRBJ2-7; TRBD2 matches 10 bases. Trimming cost V 3 bases and J 2 bases; bases outside gene matches: 7. The length of the CDR3 is 16 residues. CDR3 sequence: CASSFRLAGDPYEQYF. The CDR3 coding sequence is TGTGCCAGCAGTTTTCGGCTAGCGGGGGACCCCTACGAGCAGTACTTC.

To note about this clonotype: At one end, the junction sequence differs from germline, possibly due to a read error. J is TRBJ2-1 and V is TRBV7-2, with a possible D match to TRBD1 (5 bases). In germline, CDR1 is SGHTA, CDR2 FQGNSA. There are 14 residues in the CDR3. CDR3 sequence (DNA): TGTGCCAGCCGCTTAGATTGGGGCAGTAATGAGCAGTTCTTC. Encoded protein: CASRLDWGSNEQFF.

This chain connects TRBV28 to TRBJ1-6; D uncertain. V was trimmed by 0 bases and J by 15 bases, leaving 9 bases between them. The CDR3 covers 12 residues. The V gene's germline CDR1 is MDHEN and CDR2 SYDVKM. The CDR3: CASSLWALNLHF. The CDR3 DNA is TGTGCCAGCAGTTTATGGGCCCTTAACCTCCACTTT.

This sequence joins TRBV15 and TRBJ2-7; TRBD2 agrees at 8 bases. CDR1 and CDR2 (germline): LNHNV, YYDKDF (reference sequence). The CDR3 has 14 residues. The junction had 11 bases not matched to a gene; V was cut back by 4 bases and J by 9 bases. The CDR3 spells CATSIGSGGAGQYF. The CDR3 nucleotides read TGTGCCACCAGCATCGGCTCGGGGGGGGCGGGGCAGTACTTC. Full variable domain (rest looked up from reference TRBV15 and TRBJ2-7): DAMVIQNPRYQVTQFGKPVTLSCSQTLNHNVMYWYQQKSSQAPKLLFHYYDKDFNNEADTPDNFQSRRPNTSFCFLDIRSPGLGDTAMYLCATSIGSGGAGQYFGPGTRLTVT.

The table lists this clonotype with a few counts. V and J are TRBV5-6 and TRBJ2-1, with 8 positions matching TRBD1. The germline V gene encodes CDR1 SGHDT and CDR2 YYEEEE. The CDR3 contains 15 residues. The V gene end was trimmed by 0 bases and the J gene end by 6 bases; junction bases not matched to a gene: 5. DNA of the CDR3: TGTGCCAGCAGCTTGGCCCGAACAGGGGGCAATGAGCAGTTCTTC. Protein product: CASSLARTGGNEQFF.

The chain couples TRBV6-5 to TRBJ1-2, with a possible D match to TRBD1 (6 bases). This CDR3 has 15 residues. With 1 base removed from V and 6 bases from J, the gap between germline ends came to 15 bases. The germline gives CDR1 MNHEY, CDR2 SVGAGI. The CDR3 DNA reads as TGTGCCAGCAGTTACTACCGACAGGCGAGGGATGGCTACACCTTC. Residues: CASSYYRQARDGYTF.

CDR3 bases: TGTGCCAGCCGGGCTAGCGGGGCAGATACGCAGTATTTT. Amino acids: CASRASGADTQYF. The chain employs TRBV27 and TRBJ2-3, with 9 nucleotides matching TRBD2. The CDR3 runs 13 residues. From germline, CDR1 is MNHEY and CDR2 SMNVEV (reference sequence). Unmatched junction bases numbered 4, after V lost 8 bases and J lost 4 bases.

This clonotype was seen only a few times. The chain carries TRBV7-9 and TRBJ1-1, with D unresolved. This CDR3 is built from 13 residues. Trimming shortened V by 5 bases and J by 3 bases, and 10 bases separated the two germline ends. Germline CDR1 SEHNR, CDR2 FQNEAQ (reference sequence). CDR3 nucleotides: TGTGCCAGCAGCGGGGTTCCTCACACTGAAGCTTTCTTT. Translating gives CASSGVPHTEAFF.

CDR3 bases: TGTGCCAGCTCACCGCTCCGACAGGGGGCTTCACCCCTCCACTTT. This sequence encodes CASSPLRQGASPLHF. V and J are TRBV18 and TRBJ1-6; 10 nucleotides agree with TRBD1. Germline-derived CDR1 and CDR2 are KGHSH and LQKENI. The CDR3 contains 15 residues. Trimming at V came to 3 bases and at J to 9 bases, leaving 5 bases not matched to a gene.

The table lists this clonotype with a count of one. The chain is built from TRBV19 and TRBJ2-1; unclear D gene. Trimming shortened V by 5 bases and J by 0 bases, and 8 bases separated the two germline ends. Per germline, CDR1 LNHDA and CDR2 SQIVND (reference sequence). The CDR3 loop spans 14 amino acids. The CDR3 DNA is TGTGCCAGTAGTGGTCGCGTCTCCTACAATGAGCAGTTCTTC. This translates into CASSGRVSYNEQFF.

The chain combines TRBV14 with TRBJ2-1; possible D gene TRBD2, 6 bases. Per the germline V gene, CDR1 is SGHDN and CDR2 is FVKESK. The CDR3 extends over 16 amino acids. The ends were cut back, 1 base at V and 1 base at J, with 11 bases in the middle. The CDR3 sequence: CASSQGPSESYNEQFF. The DNA for the CDR3 is TGTGCCAGCAGCCAAGGGCCTAGCGAGTCCTACAATGAGCAGTTCTTC.

This clonotype was found a few times. The chain has TRBV5-1 and TRBJ2-1; 10 nucleotides agree with TRBD2. This CDR3 region has 15 residues. Trimming removed 0 bases from V and 6 bases from J; junction bases left unmatched: 3. The V gene's germline CDR1 is SGHRS and CDR2 YFSETQ. The CDR3 sequence is CASSLGSGRANEQFF. The CDR3 nucleotides read TGCGCCAGCAGCTTGGGCAGCGGGAGGGCCAATGAGCAGTTCTTC.

This clonotype has a handful of counts. The chain joins TRBV9 to TRBJ2-2; possibly TRBD1 for D (5 bases). The CDR3 runs to 15 residues. Trimming removed 1 base at V and 2 bases at J, with 9 bases between. CDR1 is SGDLS and CDR2 is YYNGEE in the germline V gene. CDR3 sequence: CASSVFRTNTGELFF. In nucleotides, the CDR3 is TGTGCCAGCAGCGTATTTCGGACAAACACCGGGGAGCTGTTTTTT.

This chain joins TRBV12-3 or TRBV12-4 and TRBJ2-2; 15 nucleotides agree with TRBD2. V gave up 5 bases and J gave up 4 bases; unmatched junction bases: 11. CDR3 length: 19 residues. CDR3 sequence reads: CASSPRTSGGASVTGELFF. The CDR3 DNA reads TGTGCCAGCAGTCCCCGGACTAGCGGGGGGGCCTCGGTCACCGGGGAGCTGTTTTTT.

The chain combines TRBV12-3 or TRBV12-4 with TRBJ2-2, with D possibly being TRBD1 (5 bases). V lost 2 bases and J lost 5, with 12 bases in between. There are 15 residues in the CDR3. This chain's CDR3 is CASSLRRAHTGELFF. CDR3 nucleotide sequence: TGTGCCAGCAGTTTACGCAGGGCACATACCGGGGAGCTGTTTTTT.

The chain carries TRBV3-1 and TRBJ1-4, with TRBD1 matching 7 bases. The CDR3 has 16 amino acids. The germline V gene encodes CDR1 LGHDT and CDR2 YNNKEL (reference sequence). J gave up 7 bases and V 2 bases, and 10 bases lay outside the gene matches. CDR3 in DNA: TGTGCCAGCAGCCAATGGCCCGAGGGACAGACTGAAAAACTGTTTTTT. Amino acid sequence: CASSQWPEGQTEKLFF. The entire variable domain, with the rest obtained from reference TRBV3-1 and TRBJ1-4, is as follows: DTAVSQTPKYLVTQMGNDKSIKCEQNLGHDTMYWYKQDSKKFLKIMFSYNNKELIINETVPNRFSPKSPDKAHLNLHINSLELGDSAVYFCASSQWPEGQTEKLFFGSGTQLSVL.

This rearrangement joins TRBV13 to TRBJ2-1, with 9 bases matching TRBD2. Unmatched junction bases numbered 6, after V lost 3 bases and J lost 0 bases. Germline lookup yields CDR1 PRHDT and CDR2 FYEKMQ (reference sequence). The CDR3 runs 17 residues. The CDR3: CASSFRAGGLSYNEQFF. DNA for the CDR3: TGTGCCAGCAGCTTCAGAGCGGGGGGCCTCTCCTACAATGAGCAGTTCTTC.

This clonotype has just a few counts. V usage is TRBV9 and J usage is TRBJ2-7; D may match TRBD1 or TRBD2 (5 bases each). CDR1 and CDR2 from the germline V gene are SGDLS and YYNGEE. This CDR3 is 15 amino acids long. The V end was cut by 0 bases, the J end by 2 bases, with 12 bases between. CDR3 loop: CASSVALQGAYEQYF. CDR3 nucleotides: TGTGCCAGCAGCGTAGCTTTGCAGGGAGCCTACGAGCAGTACTTC.

Notes on this clonotype: This could be a read error, since a much larger clone is one nucleotide away. V gene TRBV20-1 combines with J gene TRBJ2-3; 8 bases map to TRBD1. There are 15 residues in the CDR3. Germline assignment: CDR1 DFQATT and CDR2 SNEGSKA (reference sequence). Trimming cost V 5 bases and J 4 bases; bases outside gene matches: 11. Written as DNA, the CDR3 is TGCAGTGCTGGAGCGCCCCCGGACAGGGCAGATACGCAGTATTTT. Protein: CSAGAPPDRADTQYF.

This clonotype was observed a few times. The rearrangement links TRBV10-3 to TRBJ2-1; the match to TRBD2 covers 12 bases. Looked up from germline, CDR1 is ENHRY and CDR2 is SYGVKD. After removal of 4 bases from V and 2 bases from J, the junction contained 3 bases not matched to a gene. There are 16 residues in the CDR3. The CDR3: CAISARLAGAYNEQFF. CDR3 DNA: TGTGCCATCAGTGCCCGACTAGCGGGAGCCTACAATGAGCAGTTCTTC.